Listed below are T cell receptor beta chains from one sample, sequenced in a study of T-cell reconstitution after alpha-beta-depleted transplantation in children. Via MiXCR, TCRdb re-called the PCR reads, giving one row per CDR3 protein. The sample shows 600,000 to 800,000 distinct CDR3 sequences, roughly 14% of them seen only once. This specimen was PBMCs, taken before TCRalphabeta/CD19-depleted stem cell transplant. The receptors were gathered from a girl aged 2 to 9 with congenital amegakaryocytic thrombocytopenia, due to receive a stem cell transplant. CDR3s include the opening cysteine and the closing phenylalanine or tryptophan. D genes are given only for firm matches. Clone size is not always given. Where it is, it says once, few, many or a class for expanded clones.

CDR3 protein | CDR3 DNA | clone size | V gene | CDR3 length | D gene | J gene
CSATTGGAGETQYF | TGCAGTGCTACGACAGGGGGCGCGGGGGAGACCCAGTACTTC | many | TRBV20-1 | 14 | TRBD1 | TRBJ2-5
CASSLEGTGTHYGYTF | TGCGCCAGCAGCTTGGAGGGGACAGGGACCCACTATGGCTACACCTTC | NA | TRBV5-1 | 16 | TRBD1 | TRBJ1-2
CSARERTSGRGLNIQYF | TGCAGTGCTAGAGAACGGACTAGCGGGAGAGGATTAAACATTCAGTACTTC | many | TRBV20-1 | 17 | TRBD2 | TRBJ2-4
CAISSRPEDQPQHF | TGTGCCATCAGTTCCCGCCCCGAGGATCAGCCCCAGCATTTT | many | TRBV10-3 | 14 | NA | TRBJ1-5
CASSYSIAGTPAWTGELFF | TGCGCCAGCAGCTACTCGATTGCCGGGACCCCGGCATGGACCGGGGAGCTGTTTTTT | NA | TRBV5-1 | 19 | NA | TRBJ2-2
CSVEEGGAQHF | TGCAGCGTTGAAGAGGGAGGGGCCCAGCATTTT | many | TRBV29-1 | 11 | NA | TRBJ1-5
CASSQVAGDSYNEQFF | TGCGCCAGCAGCCAAGTGGCGGGAGACTCCTACAATGAGCAGTTCTTC | NA | TRBV4-1 | 16 | TRBD2 | TRBJ2-1
CSARRDFMEIGDTQYF | TGCAGTGCTAGAAGGGACTTTATGGAAATAGGGGATACGCAGTATTTT | NA | TRBV20-1 | 16 | NA | TRBJ2-3
CSVSPGPPGNEQFF | TGCAGCGTTTCCCCGGGACCTCCGGGGAATGAGCAGTTCTTC | many | TRBV29-1 | 14 | NA | TRBJ2-1
CASTGAGELFF | TGTGCCAGCACGGGGGCCGGGGAGCTGTTTTTT | many | TRBV6-1 | 11 | NA | TRBJ2-2
CSATWGGNQPQHF | TGCAGTGCTACCTGGGGGGGGAATCAGCCCCAGCATTTT | many | TRBV20-1 | 13 | NA | TRBJ1-5
CSARGLAAGQGGYGDTF | TGCAGTGCTAGAGGCCTGGCCGCGGGACAGGGAGGCTATGGCGACACCTTC | NA | TRBV20-1 | 17 | TRBD1 | TRBJ1-2
CSVERNEKLFF | TGCAGCGTTGAAAGGAATGAAAAACTGTTTTTT | NA | TRBV29-1 | 11 | NA | TRBJ1-4
CASSIARNTEAFF | TGTGCCAGTAGTATAGCGAGGAACACTGAAGCTTTCTTT | many | TRBV19 | 13 | NA | TRBJ1-1
CASRRAGVYEQYF | TGTGCCAGCAGACGCGCAGGAGTCTACGAGCAGTACTTC | NA | TRBV28 | 13 | NA | TRBJ2-7
CASSLVPSHSGTGELFF | TGTGCCAGCAGCTTGGTACCCTCACATTCGGGAACCGGGGAGCTGTTTTTT | NA | TRBV5-5 | 17 | NA | TRBJ2-2
CASSFGLAGVLQETQYF | TGTGCCAGCAGCTTCGGACTAGCGGGAGTCCTTCAGGAGACCCAGTACTTC | NA | TRBV7-8 | 17 | TRBD2 | TRBJ2-5
CASSVTPVGGYNEQFF | TGTGCCAGCAGTGTAACTCCTGTGGGGGGCTACAATGAGCAGTTCTTC | few | TRBV12-3/TRBV12-4 | 16 | NA | TRBJ2-1
CSAHGETQYF | TGCAGTGCTCATGGAGAGACCCAGTACTTC | few | TRBV20-1 | 10 | NA | TRBJ2-5
CASRQRQGARNTQYF | TGTGCCAGCAGACAAAGGCAGGGAGCGAGGAATACGCAGTATTTT | many | TRBV11-2 | 15 | NA | TRBJ2-3
CASSLGYAQGTEAFF | TGTGCCAGCAGCTTAGGGTACGCTCAGGGGACTGAAGCTTTCTTT | many | TRBV7-9 | 15 | NA | TRBJ1-1
CASSDSGGSEKLFF | TGTGCCAGCAGCGATTCAGGGGGGAGTGAAAAACTGTTTTTT | many | TRBV6-1 | 14 | TRBD1 | TRBJ1-4
CASSQDRRGAEAFF | TGCGCCAGCAGCCAAGATCGGAGGGGAGCTGAAGCTTTCTTT | many | TRBV4-1 | 14 | NA | TRBJ1-1
CAWSRHKNTDTQYF | TGTGCCTGGAGTAGACACAAAAACACAGATACGCAGTATTTT | NA | TRBV30 | 14 | NA | TRBJ2-3
CASSHPNNEQFF | TGTGCCAGCAGCCATCCTAACAATGAGCAGTTCTTC | few | TRBV11-2 | 12 | NA | TRBJ2-1
CASSLWFSGANVLTF | TGTGCCAGCAGCTTATGGTTCTCTGGGGCCAACGTCCTGACTTTC | many | TRBV7-3 | 15 | NA | TRBJ2-6
CASSQDLVGPLFF | TGTGCCAGCAGCCAAGATCTAGTGGGCCCACTGTTTTTT | NA | TRBV14 | 13 | NA | TRBJ2-2
CASSSSDRSEQYF | TGCGCCAGCAGCTCCTCGGATAGAAGCGAGCAGTACTTC | many | TRBV5-1 | 13 | NA | TRBJ2-7
CASLERPSYNEQFF | TGTGCCAGTCTTGAGCGGCCCTCCTACAATGAGCAGTTCTTC | NA | TRBV7-2 | 14 | NA | TRBJ2-1
CASSSSGGSGILFF | TGTGCCAGCAGCTCCTCGGGGGGTAGCGGGATTCTATTCTTC | NA | TRBV7-3 | 14 | TRBD2 | TRBJ2-1
CASSRLSPRGTGNTIYF | TGCGCCAGCAGCCGACTTAGCCCCCGGGGAACTGGAAACACCATATATTTT | many | TRBV4-1 | 17 | NA | TRBJ1-3
CASFLAGGSSYEQFF | TGCGCCAGTTTCCTAGCGGGAGGGAGTTCCTATGAGCAGTTCTTC | NA | TRBV5-1 | 15 | TRBD2 | TRBJ2-1